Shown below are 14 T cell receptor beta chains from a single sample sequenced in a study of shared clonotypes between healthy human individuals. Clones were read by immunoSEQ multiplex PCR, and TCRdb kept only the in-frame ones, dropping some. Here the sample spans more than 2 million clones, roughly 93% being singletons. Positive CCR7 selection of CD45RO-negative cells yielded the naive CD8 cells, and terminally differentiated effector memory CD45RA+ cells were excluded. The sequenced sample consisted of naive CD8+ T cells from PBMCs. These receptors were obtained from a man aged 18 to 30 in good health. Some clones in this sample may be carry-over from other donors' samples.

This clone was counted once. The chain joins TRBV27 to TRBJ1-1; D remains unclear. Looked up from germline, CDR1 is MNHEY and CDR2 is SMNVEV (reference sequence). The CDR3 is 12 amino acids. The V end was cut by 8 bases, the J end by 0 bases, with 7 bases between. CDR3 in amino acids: CASGEMNTEAFF. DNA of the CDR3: TGTGCCAGCGGGGAAATGAACACTGAAGCTTTCTTT.

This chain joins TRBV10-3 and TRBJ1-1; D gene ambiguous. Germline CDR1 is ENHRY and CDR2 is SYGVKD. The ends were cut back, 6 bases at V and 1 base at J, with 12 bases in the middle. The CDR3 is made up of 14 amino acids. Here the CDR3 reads CAIRNAERNTEAFF. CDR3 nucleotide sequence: TGTGCCATCAGAAACGCAGAGAGGAACACTGAAGCTTTCTTT.

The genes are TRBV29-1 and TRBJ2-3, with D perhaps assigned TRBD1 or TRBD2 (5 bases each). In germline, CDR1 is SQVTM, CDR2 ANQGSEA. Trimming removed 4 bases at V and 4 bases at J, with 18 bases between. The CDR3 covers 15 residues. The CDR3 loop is CSVGGTEEGSDTQYF. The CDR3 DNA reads TGCAGCGTTGGTGGGACGGAAGAGGGGTCAGATACGCAGTATTTT.

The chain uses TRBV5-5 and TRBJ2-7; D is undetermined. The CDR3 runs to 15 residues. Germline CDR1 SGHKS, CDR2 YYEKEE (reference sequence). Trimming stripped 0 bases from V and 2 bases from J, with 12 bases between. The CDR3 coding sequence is TGTGCCAGCAGCTTGGGTTTGCAGAACCCCTACGAGCAGTACTTC. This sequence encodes CASSLGLQNPYEQYF. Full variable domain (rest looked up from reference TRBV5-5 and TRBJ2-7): DAGVTQSPTHLIKTRGQQVTLRCSPISGHKSVSWYQQVLGQGPQFIFQYYEKEERGRGNFPDRFSARQFPNYSSELNVNALLLGDSALYLCASSLGLQNPYEQYFGPGTRLTVT.

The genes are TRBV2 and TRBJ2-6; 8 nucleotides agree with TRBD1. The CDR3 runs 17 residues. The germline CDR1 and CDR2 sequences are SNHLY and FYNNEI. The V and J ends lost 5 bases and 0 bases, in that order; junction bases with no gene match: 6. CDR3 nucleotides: TGTGCCAGCAGTTGGGACAGGAAAAGCTCTGGGGCCAACGTCCTGACTTTC. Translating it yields CASSWDRKSSGANVLTF.

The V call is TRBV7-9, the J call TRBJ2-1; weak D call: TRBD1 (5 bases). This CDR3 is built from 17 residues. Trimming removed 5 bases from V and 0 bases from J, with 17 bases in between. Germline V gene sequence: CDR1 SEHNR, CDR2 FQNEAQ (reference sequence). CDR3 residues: CASSDRGLQSSYNEQFF. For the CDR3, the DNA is TGTGCCAGCAGCGATAGGGGCCTCCAAAGCTCCTACAATGAGCAGTTCTTC.

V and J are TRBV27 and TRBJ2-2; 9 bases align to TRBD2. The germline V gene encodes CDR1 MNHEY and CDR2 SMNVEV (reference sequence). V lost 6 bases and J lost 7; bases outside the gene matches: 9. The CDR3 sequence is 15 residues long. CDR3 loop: CASSPRGLAGGELFF. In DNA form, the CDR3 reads TGTGCCAGCAGCCCCAGGGGACTAGCAGGCGGGGAGCTGTTTTTT.

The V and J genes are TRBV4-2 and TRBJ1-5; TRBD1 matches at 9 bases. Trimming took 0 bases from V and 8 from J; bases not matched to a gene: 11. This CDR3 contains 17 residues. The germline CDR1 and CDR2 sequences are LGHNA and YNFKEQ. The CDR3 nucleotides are TGTGCCAGCAGCCAAGACCCCCGGACAGGGGCCGGAGAGCCCCAGCATTTT. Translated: CASSQDPRTGAGEPQHF.

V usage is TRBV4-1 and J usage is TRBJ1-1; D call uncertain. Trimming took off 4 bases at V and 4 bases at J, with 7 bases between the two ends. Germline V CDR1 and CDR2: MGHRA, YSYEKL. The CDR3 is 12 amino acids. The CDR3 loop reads CASSRRGTEAFF. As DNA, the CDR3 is TGCGCCAGCAGCCGTCGGGGCACTGAAGCTTTCTTT.

CDR3 sequence reads: CASSYSDRGLGEQFF. CDR3 DNA sequence: TGTGCCAGCAGTTACTCTGACAGGGGGCTAGGTGAGCAGTTCTTC. This chain connects TRBV6-6 to TRBJ2-1; 10 bases map to TRBD1. This CDR3 is built from 15 residues. Germline CDR1 reads MNHNY; CDR2 reads SVGAGI (reference sequence). V was clipped by 0 bases and J by 9 bases; unmatched bases: 5.

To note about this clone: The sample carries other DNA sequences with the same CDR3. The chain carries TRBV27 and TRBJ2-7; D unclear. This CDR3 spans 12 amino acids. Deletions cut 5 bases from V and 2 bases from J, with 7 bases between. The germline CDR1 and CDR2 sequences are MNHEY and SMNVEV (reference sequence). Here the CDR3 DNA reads TGTGCCAGCAGTCCTTCTACCTACGAGCAGTACTTC. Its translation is CASSPSTYEQYF.

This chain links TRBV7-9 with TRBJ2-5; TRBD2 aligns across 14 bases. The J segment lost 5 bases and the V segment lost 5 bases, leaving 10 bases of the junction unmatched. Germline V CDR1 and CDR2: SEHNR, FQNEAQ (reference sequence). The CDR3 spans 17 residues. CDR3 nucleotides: TGTGCCAGCAGCCCTAGACTAGCGGGAGGGGGAGAGGAGACCCAGTACTTC. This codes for CASSPRLAGGGEETQYF.

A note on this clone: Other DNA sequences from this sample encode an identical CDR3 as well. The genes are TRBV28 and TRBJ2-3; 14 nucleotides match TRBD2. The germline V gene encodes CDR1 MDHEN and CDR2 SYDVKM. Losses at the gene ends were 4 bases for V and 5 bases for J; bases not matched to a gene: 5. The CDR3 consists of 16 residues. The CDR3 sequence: CASSSGLAGGGDTQYF. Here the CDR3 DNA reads TGTGCCAGCAGTTCCGGACTAGCGGGAGGAGGAGATACGCAGTATTTT. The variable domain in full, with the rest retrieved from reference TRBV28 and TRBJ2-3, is DVKVTQSSRYLVKRTGEKVFLECVQDMDHENMFWYRQDPGLGLRLIYFSYDVKMKEKGDIPEGYSVSREKKERFSLILESASTNQTSMYLCASSSGLAGGGDTQYFGPGTRLTVL.

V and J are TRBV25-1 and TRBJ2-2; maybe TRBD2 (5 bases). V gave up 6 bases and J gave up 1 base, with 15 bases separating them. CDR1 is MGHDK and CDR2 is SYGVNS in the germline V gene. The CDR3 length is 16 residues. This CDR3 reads CASRNSEGLNTGELFF. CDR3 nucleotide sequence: TGTGCCAGCAGAAACTCAGAGGGTTTGAACACCGGGGAGCTGTTTTTT.